Detailed here is one TCR beta chain. Its specificity is not known. The sample belongs to a study of cytomegalovirus exposure and HLA in healthy donors. Study observations and caveats: Presence/absence results assume similar sequencing depth per donor, which may not hold. V- and J-gene trimming of TCR beta was linked (in a later analysis) to a missense DCLRE1C variant.

The PCR ran on 60 Vbeta and 13 Jbeta primers. TCRdb's table, derived via immunoSEQ multiplex PCR, lists solely in-frame clones and lacks some. Here the sample spans more than 110,000 clones, about two thirds being singletons. Germline V gene sequence: CDR1 SQVTM, CDR2 ANQGSEA. J gave up 3 bases and V 3 bases, and 3 bases lay outside the gene matches. This CDR3 contains 13 residues. The chain uses TRBV29-1 and TRBJ2-7, with TRBD2 matching over 9 bases. Sequencing input: PBMCs. The receptor's source is a woman aged 60-70 years in good health and CMV-seropositive. The CDR3 DNA reads TGCAGCGTTGAGACTAGCGGAGACTACGAGCAGTACTTC. It codes for CSVETSGDYEQYF.